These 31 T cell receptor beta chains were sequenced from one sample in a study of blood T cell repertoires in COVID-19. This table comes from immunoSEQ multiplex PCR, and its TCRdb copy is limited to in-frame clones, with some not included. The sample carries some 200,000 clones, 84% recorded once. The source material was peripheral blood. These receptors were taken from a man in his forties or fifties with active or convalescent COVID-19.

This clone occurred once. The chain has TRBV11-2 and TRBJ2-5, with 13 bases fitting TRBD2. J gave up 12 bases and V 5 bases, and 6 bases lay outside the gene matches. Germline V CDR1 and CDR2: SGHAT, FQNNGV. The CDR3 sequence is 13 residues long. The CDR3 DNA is TGTGCCAGCAGCAAACTAGCGGGGGGGCCCGAGTACTTC. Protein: CASSKLAGGPEYF.

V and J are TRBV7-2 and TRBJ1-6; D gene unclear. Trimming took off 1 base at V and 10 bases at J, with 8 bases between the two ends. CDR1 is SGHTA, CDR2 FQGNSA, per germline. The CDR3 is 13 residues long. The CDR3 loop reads CASSLETSSPLHF. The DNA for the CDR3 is TGTGCCAGCAGCTTAGAGACAAGCTCACCCCTCCACTTT.

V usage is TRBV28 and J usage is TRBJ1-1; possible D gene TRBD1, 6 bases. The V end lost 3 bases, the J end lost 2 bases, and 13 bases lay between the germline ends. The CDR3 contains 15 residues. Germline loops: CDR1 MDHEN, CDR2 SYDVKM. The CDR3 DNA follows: TGTGCCAGCAGTTTCGGGGGGGCAGGAAACACTGAAGCTTTCTTT. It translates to CASSFGGAGNTEAFF.

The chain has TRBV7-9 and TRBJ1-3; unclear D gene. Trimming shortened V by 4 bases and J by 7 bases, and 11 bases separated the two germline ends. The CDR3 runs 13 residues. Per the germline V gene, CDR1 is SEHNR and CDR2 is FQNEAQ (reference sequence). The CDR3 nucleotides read TGTGCCAGCAGCTCTTACGCCGGGAACACCATATATTTT. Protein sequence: CASSSYAGNTIYF.

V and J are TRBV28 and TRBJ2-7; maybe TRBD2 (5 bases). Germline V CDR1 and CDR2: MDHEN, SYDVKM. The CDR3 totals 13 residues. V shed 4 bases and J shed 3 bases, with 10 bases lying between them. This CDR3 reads CASSSSLVYEQYF. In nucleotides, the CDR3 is TGTGCCAGCAGTTCCTCACTAGTCTACGAGCAGTACTTC.

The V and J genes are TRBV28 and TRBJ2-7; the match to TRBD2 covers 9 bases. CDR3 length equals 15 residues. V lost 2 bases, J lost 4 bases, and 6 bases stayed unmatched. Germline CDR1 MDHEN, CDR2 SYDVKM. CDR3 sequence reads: CASSLAGGQGYEQYF. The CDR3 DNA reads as TGTGCCAGCAGTTTAGCGGGAGGGCAGGGTTACGAGCAGTACTTC.

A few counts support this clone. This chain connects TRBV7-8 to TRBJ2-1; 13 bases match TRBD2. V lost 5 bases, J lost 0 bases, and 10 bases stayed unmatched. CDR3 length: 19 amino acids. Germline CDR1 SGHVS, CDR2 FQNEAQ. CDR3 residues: CASSVRPGLAGSSYNEQFF. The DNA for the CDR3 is TGTGCCAGCAGCGTAAGACCGGGACTAGCGGGGAGCTCCTACAATGAGCAGTTCTTC.

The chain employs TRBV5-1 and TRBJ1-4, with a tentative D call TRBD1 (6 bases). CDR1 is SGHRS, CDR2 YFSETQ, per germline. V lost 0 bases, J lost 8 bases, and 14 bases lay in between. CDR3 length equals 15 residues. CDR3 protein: CASSLEGQADEKLFF. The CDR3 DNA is TGCGCCAGCAGCTTGGAGGGACAAGCAGACGAAAAACTGTTTTTT.

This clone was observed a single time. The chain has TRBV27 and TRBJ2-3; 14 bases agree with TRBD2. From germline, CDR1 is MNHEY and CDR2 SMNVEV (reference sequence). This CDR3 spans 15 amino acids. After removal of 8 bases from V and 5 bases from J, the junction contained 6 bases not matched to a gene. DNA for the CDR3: TGTGCCAGCTCGGGACTAGCGGGAGCGGGAGATACGCAGTATTTT. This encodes CASSGLAGAGDTQYF.

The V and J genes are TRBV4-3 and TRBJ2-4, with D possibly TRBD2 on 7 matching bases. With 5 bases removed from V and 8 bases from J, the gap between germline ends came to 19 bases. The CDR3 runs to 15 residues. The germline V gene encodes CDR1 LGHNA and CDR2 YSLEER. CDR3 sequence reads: CASSTRGAVGDIQYF. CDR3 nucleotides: TGCGCCAGCAGCACCCGGGGGGCTGTCGGAGACATTCAGTACTTC.

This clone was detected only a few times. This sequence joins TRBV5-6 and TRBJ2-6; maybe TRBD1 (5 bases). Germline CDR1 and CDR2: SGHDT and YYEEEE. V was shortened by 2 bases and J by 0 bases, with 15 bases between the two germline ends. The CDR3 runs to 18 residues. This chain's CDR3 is CASSFVHRTSSGANVLTF. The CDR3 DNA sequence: TGTGCCAGCAGCTTCGTTCACAGGACGTCCTCTGGGGCCAACGTCCTGACTTTC.

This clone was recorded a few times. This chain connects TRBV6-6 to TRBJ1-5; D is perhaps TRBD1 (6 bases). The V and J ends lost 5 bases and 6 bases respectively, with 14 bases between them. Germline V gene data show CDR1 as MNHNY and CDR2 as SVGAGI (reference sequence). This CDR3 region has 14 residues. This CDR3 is CASSGQSLPQPQHF. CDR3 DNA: TGTGCCAGCAGTGGACAGTCCCTGCCTCAGCCCCAGCATTTT.

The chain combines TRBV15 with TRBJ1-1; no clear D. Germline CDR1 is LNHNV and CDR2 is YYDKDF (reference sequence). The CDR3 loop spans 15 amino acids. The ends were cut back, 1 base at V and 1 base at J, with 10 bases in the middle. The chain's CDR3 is CATSRGGGKNTEAFF. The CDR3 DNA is TGTGCCACCAGCAGAGGCGGAGGAAAGAACACTGAAGCTTTCTTT. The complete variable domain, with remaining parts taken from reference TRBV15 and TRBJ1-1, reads DAMVIQNPRYQVTQFGKPVTLSCSQTLNHNVMYWYQQKSSQAPKLLFHYYDKDFNNEADTPDNFQSRRPNTSFCFLDIRSPGLGDTAMYLCATSRGGGKNTEAFFGQGTRLTVV.

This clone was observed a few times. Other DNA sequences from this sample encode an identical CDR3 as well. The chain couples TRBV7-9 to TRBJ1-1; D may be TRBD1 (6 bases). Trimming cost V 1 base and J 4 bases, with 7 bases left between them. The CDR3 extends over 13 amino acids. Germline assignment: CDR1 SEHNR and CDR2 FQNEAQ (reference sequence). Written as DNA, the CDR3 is TGTGCCAGCAGCTTAGAAGGGGGCACTGAAGCTTTCTTT. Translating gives CASSLEGGTEAFF. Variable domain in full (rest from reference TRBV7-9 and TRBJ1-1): DTGVSQNPRHKITKRGQNVTFRCDPISEHNRLYWYRQTLGQGPEFLTYFQNEAQLEKSRLLSDRFSAERPKGSFSTLEIQRTEQGDSAMYLCASSLEGGTEAFFGQGTRLTVV.

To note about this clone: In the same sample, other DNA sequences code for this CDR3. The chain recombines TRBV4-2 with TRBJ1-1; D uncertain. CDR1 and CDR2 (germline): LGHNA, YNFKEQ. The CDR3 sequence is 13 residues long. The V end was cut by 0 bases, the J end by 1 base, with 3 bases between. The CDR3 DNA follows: TGTGCCAGCAGCCAAGACCGGAACACTGAAGCTTTCTTT. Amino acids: CASSQDRNTEAFF.

As DNA, the CDR3 is TGTGCCAGCAGCACGGAGTCGGGCACTGAAGCTTTCTTT. Its protein product is CASSTESGTEAFF. The rearrangement links TRBV7-9 to TRBJ1-1; unclear D gene. Germline V gene lookup returns CDR1 SEHNR and CDR2 FQNEAQ (reference sequence). Trimming took 5 bases from V and 4 from J, leaving 11 bases between them. The CDR3 is made up of 13 amino acids.

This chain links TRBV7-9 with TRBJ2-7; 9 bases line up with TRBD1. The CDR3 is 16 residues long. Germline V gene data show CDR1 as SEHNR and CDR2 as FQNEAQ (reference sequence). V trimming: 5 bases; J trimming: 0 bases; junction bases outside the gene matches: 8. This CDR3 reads CASSPRGTGSSYEQYF. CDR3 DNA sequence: TGTGCCAGCAGCCCTAGGGGGACAGGGAGCTCCTACGAGCAGTACTTC.

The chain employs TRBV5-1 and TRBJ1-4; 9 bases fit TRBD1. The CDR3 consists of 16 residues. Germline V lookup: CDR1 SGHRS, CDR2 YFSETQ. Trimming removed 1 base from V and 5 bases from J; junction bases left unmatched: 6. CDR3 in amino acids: CASSLYLGTGNEKLFF. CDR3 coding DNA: TGCGCCAGCAGCTTGTATCTGGGGACAGGGAATGAAAAACTGTTTTTT.

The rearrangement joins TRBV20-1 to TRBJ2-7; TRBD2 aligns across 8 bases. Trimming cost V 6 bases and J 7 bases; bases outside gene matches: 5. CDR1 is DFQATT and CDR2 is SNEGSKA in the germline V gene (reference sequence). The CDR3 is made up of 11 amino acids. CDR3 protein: CSARGGLEQYF. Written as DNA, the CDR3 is TGCAGTGCCCGCGGGGGGTTGGAGCAGTACTTC.

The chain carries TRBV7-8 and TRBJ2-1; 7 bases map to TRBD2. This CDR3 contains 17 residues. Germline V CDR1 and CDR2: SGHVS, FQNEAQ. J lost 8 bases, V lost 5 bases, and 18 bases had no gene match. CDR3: CASSRPPLAGDMDEQFF. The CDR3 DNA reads TGTGCCAGCAGCCGCCCCCCTTTGGCGGGAGATATGGATGAGCAGTTCTTC.

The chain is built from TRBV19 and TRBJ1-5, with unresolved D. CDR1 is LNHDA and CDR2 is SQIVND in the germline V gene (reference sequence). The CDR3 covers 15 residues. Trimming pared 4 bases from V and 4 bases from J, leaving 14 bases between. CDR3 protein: CASSTDTVLNQPQHF. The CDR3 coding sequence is TGTGCCAGTAGTACAGACACGGTCCTGAATCAGCCCCAGCATTTT.

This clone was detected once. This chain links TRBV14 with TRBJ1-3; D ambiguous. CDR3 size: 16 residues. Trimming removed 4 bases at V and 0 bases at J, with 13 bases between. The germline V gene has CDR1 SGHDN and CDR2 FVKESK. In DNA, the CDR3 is TGTGCCAGCAGCCCCGGACGGACTCTCTCTGGAAACACCATATATTTT. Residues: CASSPGRTLSGNTIYF.

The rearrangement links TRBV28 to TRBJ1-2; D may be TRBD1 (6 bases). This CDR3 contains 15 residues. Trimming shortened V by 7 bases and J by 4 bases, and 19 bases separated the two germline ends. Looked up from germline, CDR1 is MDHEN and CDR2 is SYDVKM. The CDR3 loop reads CASMRAQGISYGYTF. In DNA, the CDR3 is TGTGCCAGCATGAGAGCACAGGGCATTAGCTATGGCTACACCTTC.

The CDR3 sequence: CASSYSTVEGYTF. The CDR3 DNA reads as TGTGCCAGCAGTTACTCTACAGTCGAAGGCTACACCTTC. This sequence joins TRBV6-5 and TRBJ1-2; D is uncertain. V lost 0 bases, J lost 8 bases, and 10 bases lay in between. The CDR3 is made up of 13 amino acids. Germline V gene sequence: CDR1 MNHEY, CDR2 SVGAGI.

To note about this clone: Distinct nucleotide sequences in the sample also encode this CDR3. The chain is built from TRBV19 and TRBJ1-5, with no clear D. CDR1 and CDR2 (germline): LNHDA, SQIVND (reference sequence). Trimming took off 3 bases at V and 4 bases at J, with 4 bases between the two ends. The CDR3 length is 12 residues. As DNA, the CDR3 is TGTGCCAGTAGTATCCTGAATCAGCCCCAGCATTTT. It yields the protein CASSILNQPQHF.

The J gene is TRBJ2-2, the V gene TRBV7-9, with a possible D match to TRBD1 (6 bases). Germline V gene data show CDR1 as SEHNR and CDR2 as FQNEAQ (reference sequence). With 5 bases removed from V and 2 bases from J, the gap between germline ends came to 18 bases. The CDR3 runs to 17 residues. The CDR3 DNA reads TGTGCCAGCAGCCCGACGGTAGGGGGTTCCAACACCGGGGAGCTGTTTTTT. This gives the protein CASSPTVGGSNTGELFF.

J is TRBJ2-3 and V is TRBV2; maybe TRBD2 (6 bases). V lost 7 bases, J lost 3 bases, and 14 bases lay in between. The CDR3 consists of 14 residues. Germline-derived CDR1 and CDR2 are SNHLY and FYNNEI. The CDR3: CASNAGSATDTQYF. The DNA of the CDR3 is TGTGCCAGCAACGCGGGATCTGCAACAGATACGCAGTATTTT. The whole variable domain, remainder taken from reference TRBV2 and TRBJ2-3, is EPEVTQTPSHQVTQMGQEVILRCVPISNHLYFYWYRQILGQKVEFLVSFYNNEISEKSEIFDDQFSVERPDGSNFTLKIRSTKLEDSAMYFCASNAGSATDTQYFGPGTRLTVL.

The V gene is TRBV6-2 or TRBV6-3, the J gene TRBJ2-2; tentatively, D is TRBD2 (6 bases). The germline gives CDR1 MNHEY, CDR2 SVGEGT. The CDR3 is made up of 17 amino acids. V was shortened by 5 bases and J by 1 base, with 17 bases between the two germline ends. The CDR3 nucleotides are TGTGCCAGCAGTCCCTTAGGGGCGGGAAGGAACACCGGGGAGCTGTTTTTT. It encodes CASSPLGAGRNTGELFF.

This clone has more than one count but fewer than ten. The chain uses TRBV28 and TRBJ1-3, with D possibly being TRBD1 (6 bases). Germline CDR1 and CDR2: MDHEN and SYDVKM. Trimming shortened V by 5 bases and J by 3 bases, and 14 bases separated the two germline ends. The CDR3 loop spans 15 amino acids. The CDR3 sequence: CASSPARGSGNTIYF. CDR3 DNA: TGTGCCAGCAGTCCCGCCAGGGGAAGTGGAAACACCATATATTTT.

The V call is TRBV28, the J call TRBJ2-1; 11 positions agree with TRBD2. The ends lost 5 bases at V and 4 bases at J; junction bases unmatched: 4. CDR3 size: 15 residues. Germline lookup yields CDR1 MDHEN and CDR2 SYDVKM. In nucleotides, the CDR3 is TGTGCCAGCAGTCCCCTAGCGGGAGGATACAATGAGCAGTTCTTC. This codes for CASSPLAGGYNEQFF.

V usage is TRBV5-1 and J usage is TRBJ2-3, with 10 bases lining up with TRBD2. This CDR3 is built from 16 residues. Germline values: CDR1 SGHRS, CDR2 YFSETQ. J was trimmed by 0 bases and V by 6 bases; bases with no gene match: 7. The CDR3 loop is CASNFLAGASTDTQYF. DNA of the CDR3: TGCGCCAGCAACTTCCTAGCGGGGGCCAGCACAGATACGCAGTATTTT. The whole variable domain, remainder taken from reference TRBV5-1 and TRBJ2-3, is KAGVTQTPRYLIKTRGQQVTLSCSPISGHRSVSWYQQTPGQGLQFLFEYFSETQRNKGNFPGRFSGRQFSNSRSEMNVSTLELGDSALYLCASNFLAGASTDTQYFGPGTRLTVL.